This T cell receptor beta chain was observed in a study of Ad26.COV2.S vaccination and SARS-CoV-2 variants. Germline assignment: CDR1 SGHRS and CDR2 YFSETQ. CDR3 length equals 14 residues. J was trimmed by 1 base and V by 4 bases; bases with no gene match: 3. Whole-study findings and limits: Spike-specific TCR breadth was greater in vaccine than placebo recipients. There was a possibility that the TCR breadth and depth analyses underestimated total T cell responses. Non-spike TCR breadth did not differ much between vaccine and placebo recipients.

A remark on this clone: Its target is unknown.

Here immunoSEQ multiplex PCR was the method, and the copy in TCRdb shows in-frame clones only, minus some. The sample holds under 150,000 clones, 86% seen once. Material: peripheral blood, obtained after recovery from COVID-19. This sequence joins TRBV5-1 and TRBJ1-1, with TRBD1 matching 8 bases. The TCR was taken from a human donor who had recovered from COVID-19. CDR3 amino acids: CASSPGQGNTEAFF. In DNA, the CDR3 is TGCGCCAGCAGCCCAGGACAGGGGAACACTGAAGCTTTCTTT.